These 7 T cell receptor beta chains were all obtained from the same sample, sequenced in a study of cytomegalovirus exposure and HLA in healthy donors. PCR amplification relied on 60 Vbeta primers (plus 13 Jbeta primers). Using immunoSEQ multiplex PCR, the repertoire was profiled, and TCRdb retains in-frame clones only, with some absent. Of over 85,000 clones in the sample, 76% were seen once. Sample: PBMCs. These receptors came from a man aged 40-49 years in good health and CMV-seronegative.

CDR3 bases: TGTGCCAGCAGCTTAGGCGCAGGGACAGGGGAGCAGTTCTTC. Its protein product is CASSLGAGTGEQFF. V is TRBV7-6 and J is TRBJ2-1, with 9 positions matching TRBD1. The ends lost 1 base at V and 10 bases at J; junction bases unmatched: 5. The CDR3 covers 14 residues. Germline V gene sequence: CDR1 SGHVS, CDR2 FNYEAQ.

The V gene is TRBV7-9, the J gene TRBJ2-5; 11 nucleotides match TRBD2. CDR1 and CDR2 (germline): SEHNR, FQNEAQ (reference sequence). This CDR3 comprises 19 residues. Trimming cost V 1 base and J 0 bases; bases outside gene matches: 10. CDR3 DNA: TGTGCCAGCAGCTTAGGTGGTAGCGGGAGGGCCATTTACCAAGAGACCCAGTACTTC. It translates to CASSLGGSGRAIYQETQYF.

V and J are TRBV28 and TRBJ2-7; D perhaps matches TRBD2 (5 bases). CDR1 is MDHEN, CDR2 SYDVKM, per germline. There are 14 residues in the CDR3. The V end lost 3 bases, the J end lost 0 bases, and 9 bases lay between the germline ends. CDR3 residues: CASSFYGVSYEQYF. Here the CDR3 DNA reads TGTGCCAGCAGTTTTTACGGGGTCTCCTACGAGCAGTACTTC. Variable domain in full (rest from reference TRBV28 and TRBJ2-7): DVKVTQSSRYLVKRTGEKVFLECVQDMDHENMFWYRQDPGLGLRLIYFSYDVKMKEKGDIPEGYSVSREKKERFSLILESASTNQTSMYLCASSFYGVSYEQYFGPGTRLTVT.

The chain carries TRBV27 and TRBJ2-1; 12 bases are shared with TRBD2. V gave up 5 bases and J gave up 6 bases; unmatched junction bases: 5. The CDR3 sequence is 15 residues long. Germline values: CDR1 MNHEY, CDR2 SMNVEV (reference sequence). The CDR3 DNA is TGTGCCAGCAGTCCCGGACTAGCGGGGTTCAATGAGCAGTTCTTC. The encoded protein is CASSPGLAGFNEQFF.

The chain joins TRBV6-5 to TRBJ2-5, with TRBD2 as a possible D gene (6 bases). The germline V gene encodes CDR1 MNHEY and CDR2 SVGAGI. V lost 4 bases to trimming and J lost 2 bases, with 17 bases between them. The CDR3 contains 16 residues. The CDR3: CASSSFSGRTQETQYF. The CDR3 coding sequence is TGTGCCAGCAGTTCATTTAGCGGTAGGACACAAGAGACCCAGTACTTC.

The chain links TRBV7-2 to TRBJ1-6; D unclear. The CDR3 loop spans 14 amino acids. The germline V and J ends were trimmed by 2 bases and 7 bases, with 9 bases remaining between them. Germline V lookup: CDR1 SGHTA, CDR2 FQGNSA. The CDR3 DNA reads TGTGCCAGCAGCTTACAGTCAACAAATTCACCCCTCCACTTT. Protein sequence: CASSLQSTNSPLHF. The whole variable domain, remainder taken from reference TRBV7-2 and TRBJ1-6, is GAGVSQSPSNKVTEKGKDVELRCDPISGHTALYWYRQSLGQGLEFLIYFQGNSAPDKSGLPSDRFSAERTGGSVSTLTIQRTQQEDSAVYLCASSLQSTNSPLHFGNGTRLTVT.

This sequence joins TRBV10-3 and TRBJ2-1; TRBD2 agrees at 9 bases. Trimming removed 4 bases from V and 0 bases from J; junction bases left unmatched: 4. The germline V gene has CDR1 ENHRY and CDR2 SYGVKD. The CDR3 extends over 16 amino acids. The CDR3 DNA follows: TGTGCCATCAGTGGTTCTAGCGGGGACTCCTACAATGAGCAGTTCTTC. It yields the protein CAISGSSGDSYNEQFF.